This T cell receptor (beta chain) was captured by sequencing in a study of identical twins. As regards this clonotype: This clone may be a read error of a much larger clone one base away.

V lost 8 bases and J lost 3; bases outside the gene matches: 6. This CDR3 is built from 15 residues. CDR1 SGHVS and CDR2 FNYEAQ come from the germline V gene. TCRdb passed the 5' RACE reads through MiXCR, listing each CDR3 protein once. The data show about 260,000 distinct CDR3 sequences, roughly 7% seen once. This sample also appeared in a second study, on yellow fever vaccine responses in identical twins.

The J gene is TRBJ2-5, the V gene TRBV7-6, with 13 bases aligning to TRBD2. Material for sequencing was memory (CD45RO+) T cells sorted from blood. The source is a young woman in good health. The CDR3 loop is CASCSGLAGKETQYF. The CDR3, as DNA: TGTGCCAGCTGCTCGGGACTAGCGGGGAAAGAGACCCAGTACTTC.